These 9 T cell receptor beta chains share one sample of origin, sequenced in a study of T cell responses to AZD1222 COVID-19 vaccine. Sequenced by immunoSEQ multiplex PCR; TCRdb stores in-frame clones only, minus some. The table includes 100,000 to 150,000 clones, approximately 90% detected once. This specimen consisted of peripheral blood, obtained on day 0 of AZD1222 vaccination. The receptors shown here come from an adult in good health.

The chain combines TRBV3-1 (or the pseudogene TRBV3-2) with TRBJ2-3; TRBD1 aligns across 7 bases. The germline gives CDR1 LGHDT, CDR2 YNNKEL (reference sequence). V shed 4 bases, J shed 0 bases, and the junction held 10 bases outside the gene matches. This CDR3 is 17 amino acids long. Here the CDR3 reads CASSPSGTAYSTDTQYF. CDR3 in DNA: TGTGCCAGCAGCCCATCCGGGACAGCCTATAGCACAGATACGCAGTATTTT.

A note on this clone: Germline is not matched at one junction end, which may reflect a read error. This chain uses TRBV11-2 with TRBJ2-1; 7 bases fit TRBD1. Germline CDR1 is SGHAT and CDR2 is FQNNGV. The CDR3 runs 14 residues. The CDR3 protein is CASILNRGHNEQFF. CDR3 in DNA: TGTGCCAGCATCTTAAACAGGGGACACAATGAGCAGTTCTTC.

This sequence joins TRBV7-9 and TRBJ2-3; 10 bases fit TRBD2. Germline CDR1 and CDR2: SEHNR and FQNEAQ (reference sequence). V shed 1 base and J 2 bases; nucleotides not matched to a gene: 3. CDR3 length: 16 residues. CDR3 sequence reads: CASSLGTSGNTDTQYF. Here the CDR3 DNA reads TGTGCCAGCAGCTTAGGGACTAGCGGAAACACAGATACGCAGTATTTT.

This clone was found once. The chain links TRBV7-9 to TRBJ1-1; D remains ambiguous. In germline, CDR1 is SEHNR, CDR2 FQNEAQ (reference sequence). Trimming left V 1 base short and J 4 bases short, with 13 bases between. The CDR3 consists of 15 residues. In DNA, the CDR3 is TGTGCCAGCAGCTTAGGGTCCGGAGGGAGCACTGAAGCTTTCTTT. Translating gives CASSLGSGGSTEAFF.

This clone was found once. CDR3 protein: CASSDRGSDQPQHF. The CDR3 nucleotides are TGTGCCAGCAGTGACAGGGGGTCGGACCAGCCCCAGCATTTT. The V call is TRBV2, the J call TRBJ1-5; TRBD1 matches at 7 bases. The CDR3 sequence is 14 residues long. V was pared by 3 bases and J by 7 bases, with 6 bases of the junction left unmatched. CDR1 and CDR2 from the germline V gene are SNHLY and FYNNEI.

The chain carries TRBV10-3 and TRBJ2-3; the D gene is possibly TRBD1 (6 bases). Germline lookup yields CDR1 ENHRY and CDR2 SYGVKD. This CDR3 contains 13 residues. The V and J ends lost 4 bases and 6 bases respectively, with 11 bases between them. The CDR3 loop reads CAISAGATDTQYF. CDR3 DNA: TGTGCCATCAGTGCAGGGGCCACCGATACGCAGTATTTT.

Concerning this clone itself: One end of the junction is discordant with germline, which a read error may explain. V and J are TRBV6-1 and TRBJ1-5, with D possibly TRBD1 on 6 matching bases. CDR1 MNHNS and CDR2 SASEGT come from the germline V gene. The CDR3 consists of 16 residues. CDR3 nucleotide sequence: TGTGCCAGCAGAGAAGGGGGAGCGGAGGCCTATTGGCCCCAGCATTTT. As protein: CASREGGAEAYWPQHF.

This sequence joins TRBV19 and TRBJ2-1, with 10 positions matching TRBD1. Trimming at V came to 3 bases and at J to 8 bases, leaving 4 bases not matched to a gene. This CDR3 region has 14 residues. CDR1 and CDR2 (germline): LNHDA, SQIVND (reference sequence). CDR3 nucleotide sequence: TGTGCCAGTAGTATGCGGACAGGGGGTGATGAGCAGTTCTTC. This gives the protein CASSMRTGGDEQFF.

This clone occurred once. CDR3 amino acids: CASSPGPREAEAFF. The CDR3 nucleotides read TGCGCCAGCAGCCCAGGGCCCCGGGAAGCTGAAGCTTTCTTT. J is TRBJ1-1 and V is TRBV5-1; possibly TRBD1 for D (5 bases). Germline lookup yields CDR1 SGHRS and CDR2 YFSETQ. V was trimmed by 4 bases and J by 6 bases, leaving 16 bases between them. The CDR3 contains 14 residues. The whole variable domain, remainder taken from reference TRBV5-1 and TRBJ1-1, is KAGVTQTPRYLIKTRGQQVTLSCSPISGHRSVSWYQQTPGQGLQFLFEYFSETQRNKGNFPGRFSGRQFSNSRSEMNVSTLELGDSALYLCASSPGPREAEAFFGQGTRLTVV.